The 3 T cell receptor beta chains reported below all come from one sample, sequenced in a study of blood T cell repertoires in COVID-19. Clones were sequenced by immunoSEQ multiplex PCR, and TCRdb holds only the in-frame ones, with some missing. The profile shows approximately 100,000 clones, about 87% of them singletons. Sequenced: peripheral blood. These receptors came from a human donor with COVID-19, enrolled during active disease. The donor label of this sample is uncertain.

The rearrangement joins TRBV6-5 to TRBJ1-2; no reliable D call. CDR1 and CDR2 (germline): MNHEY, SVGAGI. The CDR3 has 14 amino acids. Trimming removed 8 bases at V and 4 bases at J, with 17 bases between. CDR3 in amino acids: CASQRGSALYGYTF. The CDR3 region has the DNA TGTGCCAGCCAACGCGGTAGCGCGCTCTATGGCTACACCTTC.

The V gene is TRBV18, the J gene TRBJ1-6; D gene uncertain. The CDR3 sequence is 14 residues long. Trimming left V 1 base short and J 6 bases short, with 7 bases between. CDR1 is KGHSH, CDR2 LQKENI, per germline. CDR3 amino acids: CASSPRETNSPLHF. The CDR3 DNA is TGTGCCAGCTCACCACGGGAGACTAATTCACCCCTCCACTTT.

The CDR3 nucleotides are TGTGCCAGCAGTGAACCAACCGCGACAAGGGGAATTGCGATTGAGCAGTTCTTC. This sequence encodes CASSEPTATRGIAIEQFF. The rearrangement uses TRBV6-1 and TRBJ2-1, with D possibly TRBD1 on 5 matching bases. The germline gives CDR1 MNHNS, CDR2 SASEGT. Trimming left V 2 bases short and J 9 bases short, with 26 bases between. The CDR3 is 18 amino acids.